The 29 T cell receptor beta chains presented below share a single source sample, sequenced in a study of cytomegalovirus exposure and HLA in healthy donors. Sequenced by immunoSEQ multiplex PCR; TCRdb stores in-frame clones only, minus some. The data contain some 85,000 clones, roughly 96% of them singletons. The sequenced sample was PBMCs. The receptors originated from a woman aged 18-29 years in good health and CMV-seronegative.

The genes are TRBV19 and TRBJ1-5; TRBD1 is a possible D gene (5 bases). V was cut by 3 bases and J by 5 bases, with 14 bases left in between. Germline CDR1 is LNHDA and CDR2 is SQIVND (reference sequence). This CDR3 contains 15 residues. Here the CDR3 DNA reads TGTGCCAGTAGTATCTCTCAGGGCTACGATCAGCCCCAGCATTTT. This encodes CASSISQGYDQPQHF.

The V call is TRBV7-9, the J call TRBJ2-7; 8 nucleotides agree with TRBD1. Germline V gives CDR1 SEHNR, CDR2 FQNEAQ (reference sequence). Trimming at V came to 5 bases and at J to 3 bases, leaving 6 bases not matched to a gene. CDR3 size: 14 residues. The CDR3 is CASSQGQVDYEQYF. CDR3 bases: TGTGCCAGCAGCCAGGGACAGGTTGACTACGAGCAGTACTTC.

The V and J genes are TRBV10-1 and TRBJ2-7; TRBD1 matches at 11 bases. Germline V gene sequence: CDR1 WNHNN, CDR2 SYGVQD (reference sequence). The CDR3 runs 14 residues. The V segment lost 3 bases and the J segment 9 bases; nucleotides outside the gene matches: 7. CDR3 DNA: TGCGCCAGCAGTGAAACCGGGACAGGGGGTGCGCAGTACTTC. Its translation: CASSETGTGGAQYF.

The chain joins TRBV7-9 to TRBJ2-5, with D possibly TRBD1 on 6 matching bases. The CDR3 runs to 15 residues. V lost 5 bases to trimming and J lost 5 bases, with 18 bases between them. Germline CDR1 is SEHNR and CDR2 is FQNEAQ (reference sequence). For the CDR3, the DNA is TGTGCCAGCAGCACCTCATTGGGGGCCCGGGAGACCCAGTACTTC. This encodes CASSTSLGARETQYF. The whole variable domain, remainder taken from reference TRBV7-9 and TRBJ2-5, is DTGVSQNPRHKITKRGQNVTFRCDPISEHNRLYWYRQTLGQGPEFLTYFQNEAQLEKSRLLSDRFSAERPKGSFSTLEIQRTEQGDSAMYLCASSTSLGARETQYFGPGTRLLVL.

The rearrangement joins TRBV18 to TRBJ1-1, with TRBD1 as a possible D gene (6 bases). The CDR3 length is 14 residues. Germline assignment: CDR1 KGHSH and CDR2 LQKENI. V gave up 3 bases and J gave up 6 bases, with 14 bases separating them. CDR3 sequence reads: CASSPQQGFSEAFF. CDR3 sequence (DNA): TGTGCCAGCTCACCGCAACAGGGTTTCTCTGAAGCTTTCTTT.

The table lists this clone with a count of one. The chain couples TRBV13 to TRBJ2-1; D call uncertain. Germline CDR1 and CDR2: PRHDT and FYEKMQ (reference sequence). This CDR3 has 14 residues. Trimming removed 5 bases from V and 13 bases from J, with 21 bases in between. For the CDR3, the DNA is TGTGCCAGCAGCCTCCCAGTCGTCTCCCCAGATCAGTTCTTC. It translates to CASSLPVVSPDQFF.

Concerning this clone itself: Other DNA variants within this sample encode the same CDR3. J is TRBJ2-5 and V is TRBV11-2, with D hard to call. Germline V gene sequence: CDR1 SGHAT, CDR2 FQNNGV. This CDR3 contains 11 residues. V lost 5 bases and J 2 bases, leaving 3 bases between the germline ends. The CDR3 sequence is CASSPQETQYF. The CDR3 coding sequence is TGTGCCAGCAGCCCTCAAGAGACCCAGTACTTC.

V is TRBV30 and J is TRBJ2-7; TRBD1 matches 9 bases. The V gene's germline CDR1 is GTSNPN and CDR2 SVGIG (reference sequence). J was trimmed by 2 bases and V by 5 bases; bases with no gene match: 13. This CDR3 is 16 amino acids long. The CDR3 DNA sequence: TGTGCCTGGGACACACTGACGGACAGGGGACCCTACGAGCAGTACTTC. As protein: CAWDTLTDRGPYEQYF.

The V and J genes are TRBV10-1 and TRBJ2-7; 7 bases line up with TRBD2. J was trimmed by 7 bases and V by 5 bases; bases with no gene match: 8. This CDR3 has 13 amino acids. Germline assignment: CDR1 WNHNN and CDR2 SYGVQD (reference sequence). The CDR3 region is CASSLGTTREQYF. The CDR3 DNA reads as TGCGCCAGCAGTCTTGGGACTACTCGGGAGCAGTACTTC.

The V gene is TRBV18, the J gene TRBJ2-1; TRBD1 agrees at 7 bases. Germline CDR1 and CDR2: KGHSH and LQKENI. After removal of 0 bases from V and 7 bases from J, the junction contained 12 bases not matched to a gene. This CDR3 spans 17 amino acids. The CDR3 sequence is CASSPPRGNPAGNEQFF. CDR3 in DNA: TGTGCCAGCTCACCACCCAGGGGGAACCCCGCCGGGAATGAGCAGTTCTTC.

V is TRBV18 and J is TRBJ2-1; 14 bases match TRBD2. CDR3 length: 19 residues. The ends lost 6 bases at V and 0 bases at J; junction bases unmatched: 10. Germline V gene data show CDR1 as KGHSH and CDR2 as LQKENI. CDR3 loop: CASSRTGTSGSLSYNEQFF. The CDR3 nucleotides are TGTGCCAGCTCGAGAACCGGGACTAGCGGGAGTCTCTCCTACAATGAGCAGTTCTTC.

The chain has TRBV19 and TRBJ2-7; TRBD1 matches 11 bases. The CDR3 sequence is 16 residues long. With V trimmed by 3 bases and J by 2 bases, 6 bases remained unmatched. Per germline, CDR1 LNHDA and CDR2 SQIVND (reference sequence). The CDR3 coding sequence is TGTGCCAGTAGTATGGGACAGGGGGTTTCTACCTACGAGCAGTACTTC. This sequence encodes CASSMGQGVSTYEQYF.

The chain recombines TRBV5-6 with TRBJ2-7, with 8 bases fitting TRBD2. CDR3 length: 15 residues. Germline lookup yields CDR1 SGHDT and CDR2 YYEEEE. Trimming cost V 2 bases and J 4 bases; bases outside gene matches: 8. CDR3 coding DNA: TGTGCCAGCAGCTTAGGAGCGGGAGCTTCGTACGAGCAGTACTTC. It is translated as CASSLGAGASYEQYF.

The chain uses TRBV25-1 and TRBJ2-2, with D maybe TRBD2 (6 bases). V shed 4 bases and J shed 1 base, with 13 bases lying between them. The CDR3 consists of 16 residues. CDR1 and CDR2 (germline): MGHDK, SYGVNS. The chain's CDR3 is CASSGLGGLNTGELFF. In nucleotides, the CDR3 is TGTGCCAGCAGTGGGTTGGGAGGCCTGAACACCGGGGAGCTGTTTTTT.

This clone was observed once. V and J are TRBV27 and TRBJ2-1; D is undetermined. Trimming removed 4 bases from V and 6 bases from J, with 16 bases in between. Germline CDR1 is MNHEY and CDR2 is SMNVEV (reference sequence). This CDR3 comprises 15 residues. CDR3 protein: CASSWQALYRNEQFF. The CDR3 bases are TGTGCCAGCAGTTGGCAGGCTCTTTACCGCAATGAGCAGTTCTTC.

This chain links TRBV11-2 with TRBJ2-7; weak D call: TRBD2 (6 bases). The germline gives CDR1 SGHAT, CDR2 FQNNGV. V lost 5 bases to trimming and J lost 3 bases, with 17 bases between them. CDR3 length equals 15 residues. DNA of the CDR3: TGTGCCAGCAGCGCGAAATCGGGAGTAAACTACGAGCAGTACTTC. Translated: CASSAKSGVNYEQYF.

The chain joins TRBV7-2 to TRBJ1-3, with D tentatively TRBD1 (6 bases). Germline CDR1 SGHTA, CDR2 FQGNSA. The CDR3 sequence is 19 residues long. Trimming stripped 8 bases from V and 0 bases from J, with 26 bases between. The CDR3: CASESSSRGGNPSGNTIYF. CDR3 coding DNA: TGTGCCAGCGAAAGTTCTTCCCGGGGGGGCAATCCCTCTGGAAACACCATATATTTT.

The gene calls are TRBV19 and TRBJ2-4; D call uncertain. This CDR3 is 12 amino acids long. Germline CDR1 reads LNHDA; CDR2 reads SQIVND (reference sequence). The ends were cut back, 5 bases at V and 7 bases at J, with 9 bases in the middle. The CDR3 coding sequence is TGTGCCAGTAGTGCGACCGGGAACATTCAGTACTTC. As protein: CASSATGNIQYF.

The chain couples TRBV5-1 to TRBJ1-3, with 8 bases fitting TRBD1. The CDR3 loop spans 18 amino acids. The V gene end was trimmed by 4 bases and the J gene end by 0 bases; junction bases not matched to a gene: 12. Germline V CDR1 and CDR2: SGHRS, YFSETQ. CDR3 protein: CASSPLGQGAVSGNTIYF. CDR3 bases: TGCGCCAGCAGCCCACTTGGGCAGGGGGCCGTCTCTGGAAACACCATATATTTT.

The chain is built from TRBV6-1 and TRBJ1-5; D remains unclear. Trimming left V 5 bases short and J 4 bases short, with 15 bases between. The V gene's germline CDR1 is MNHNS and CDR2 SASEGT. There are 15 residues in the CDR3. CDR3 DNA: TGTGCCAGCAGTATCTCGATCGGGGATAATCAGCCCCAGCATTTT. Protein product: CASSISIGDNQPQHF.

J is TRBJ2-7 and V is TRBV10-3; D gene uncertain. The germline V gene encodes CDR1 ENHRY and CDR2 SYGVKD. CDR3 size: 14 residues. Trimming removed 5 bases at V and 6 bases at J, with 17 bases between. The CDR3 DNA is TGTGCCATCAGTACTAATCAACCCTTAGGCGAGCAGTACTTC. Its translation: CAISTNQPLGEQYF.

The chain carries TRBV28 and TRBJ2-3; 10 bases match TRBD1. J was trimmed by 0 bases and V by 4 bases; bases with no gene match: 16. The CDR3 covers 20 residues. Germline V gene sequence: CDR1 MDHEN, CDR2 SYDVKM. This CDR3 is CASSSKMRTAGQGSTDTQYF. CDR3 sequence (DNA): TGTGCCAGCAGTTCTAAAATGAGAACGGCGGGACAGGGGAGCACAGATACGCAGTATTTT.

This chain joins TRBV11-2 and TRBJ2-5; D is uncertain. The CDR3 is made up of 12 amino acids. Trimming removed 2 bases at V and 3 bases at J, with 4 bases between. The germline gives CDR1 SGHAT, CDR2 FQNNGV. Written as DNA, the CDR3 is TGTGCCAGCAGCTTAACAGAAGAGACCCAGTACTTC. Its protein product is CASSLTEETQYF.

This clone is a singleton in its sample. This chain joins TRBV18 and TRBJ1-5, with TRBD1 matching over 7 bases. Trimming removed 6 bases from V and 6 bases from J; junction bases left unmatched: 5. The CDR3 length is 13 residues. Germline CDR1 is KGHSH and CDR2 is LQKENI. CDR3 DNA sequence: TGTGCCAGCTCTACTGACAGGGCTCAGCCCCAGCATTTT. It translates to CASSTDRAQPQHF.

The chain combines TRBV11-2 with TRBJ2-2; 11 nucleotides line up with TRBD2. This CDR3 contains 17 residues. The ends lost 5 bases at V and 2 bases at J; junction bases unmatched: 7. Germline V gene lookup returns CDR1 SGHAT and CDR2 FQNNGV. Here the CDR3 reads CASSLAGTSGNTGELFF. As DNA, the CDR3 is TGTGCCAGCAGCCTTGCCGGGACTAGCGGCAACACCGGGGAGCTGTTTTTT.

J is TRBJ2-3 and V is TRBV30; possibly TRBD2 for D (6 bases). There are 12 residues in the CDR3. V shed 0 bases and J shed 6 bases, with 7 bases lying between them. Germline CDR1 reads GTSNPN; CDR2 reads SVGIG (reference sequence). The CDR3, as DNA: TGTGCCTGGAGTGTTGCGGGGGATACGCAGTATTTT. This sequence encodes CAWSVAGDTQYF.

A word on this clone: The DNA is omitted, as the CDR3 cannot be located on it reliably, and the CDR3 follows TCRdb's listing. The chain has TRBV5-1 and TRBJ1-2. Germline V lookup: CDR1 SGHRS, CDR2 YFSETQ. The CDR3 is 14 residues long, ends included. CDR3 residues: CASSFLWRVYGYTF.

The chain links TRBV27 to TRBJ1-3; possible D gene TRBD1, 6 bases. V dropped 8 bases and J dropped 0 bases, with 11 bases sitting between them. The CDR3 has 14 residues. Germline-derived CDR1 and CDR2 are MNHEY and SMNVEV (reference sequence). The CDR3 DNA reads TGTGCCAGCGGGAAAGGGGGCTCTGGAAACACCATATATTTT. This gives the protein CASGKGGSGNTIYF.

The rearrangement joins TRBV5-1 to TRBJ2-1; 11 bases line up with TRBD2. Germline CDR1 is SGHRS and CDR2 is YFSETQ. CDR3 length: 15 residues. V shed 3 bases and J 5 bases; nucleotides not matched to a gene: 4. CDR3 DNA: TGCGCCAGCAGCTCGACTAGCGGGACACACAATGAGCAGTTCTTC. Its protein is CASSSTSGTHNEQFF.